The T cell receptor beta chain under discussion was sequenced for a study of T cells in Graves' hyperthyroidism and ophthalmopathy. The CDR3 regions of TCR beta were amplified from RNA transcripts. TCR CDR3 regions were first amplified by RT-PCR with HTBI primers. TCRdb reanalysed the multiplex PCR reads using MiXCR and keeps one entry per CDR3 protein. Of around 700,000 distinct CDR3 sequences in the sample, roughly a sixth are singletons; the top ten hold approximately 15%. The V end lost 3 bases, the J end lost 0 bases, and 14 bases lay between the germline ends. This CDR3 spans 16 amino acids. Germline lookup yields CDR1 MGHRA and CDR2 YSYEKL.

V is TRBV4-1 and J is TRBJ1-2; D gene uncertain. The clonotype originates from a woman between 50 and 59 years old with Graves' hyperthyroidism that later progressed to Graves' ophthalmopathy. Sequences were obtained from blood. CDR3 DNA sequence: TGCGCCAGCAGCCAGGTCGTTTCGGTTACTAACTATGGCTACACCTTC. Translation: CASSQVVSVTNYGYTF.